This TCR beta chain was captured by sequencing in a study of cytomegalovirus exposure and HLA in healthy donors. Study in general: The Caucasian-associated ancestry cluster held more than 80% of roughly 370 genotyped donors.

It was with 60 Vbeta and 13 Jbeta primers that the PCR ran. Repertoires were generated with immunoSEQ multiplex PCR, while TCRdb's copy carries only in-frame clones and drops some. The sample lists about 200,000 clones, roughly 80% occurring once. The V and J ends lost 4 bases and 4 bases, in that order; junction bases with no gene match: 8. This CDR3 comprises 15 residues. The germline gives CDR1 SGHRS, CDR2 YFSETQ. Notes on this clone: Its antigen remains unidentified.

Study results and limitations: In an earlier analysis, in 540 or so donors, most V segments appeared productive either ~87% or ~30% of the time. Solely CMV serostatus was available to characterize immune exposure. A few CMV-associated chains proved CMV antigen-specific in vitro.

The rearrangement uses TRBV5-1 and TRBJ2-5; 9 positions agree with TRBD2. Sequenced: PBMCs. This clonotype was sampled from a woman aged 40-49 years in good health and CMV-seronegative. CDR3 in amino acids: CASSIIAGVGETQYF. Here the CDR3 DNA reads TGCGCCAGCAGCATCATAGCGGGAGTGGGAGAGACCCAGTACTTC.